This T cell receptor beta chain is drawn from a study of blood T cell repertoires in COVID-19. About the research overall: The origin of the acute and convalescent COVID-19 samples was the United States, Italy and Spain. Nucleic acid was either cDNA or gDNA, and it came from T cells, B-cell-depleted T cells, or PBMCs.

Membership in each cohort depended on participant-reported clinical history. This CDR3 has 13 amino acids. Per the germline V gene, CDR1 is MNHEY and CDR2 is SVGAGI. The V segment lost 8 bases and the J segment 5 bases; nucleotides outside the gene matches: 6. As originally analysed: The assay estimated nucleated cells by amplifying reference gene primers. Repertoires were generated with immunoSEQ multiplex PCR, while TCRdb's copy carries only in-frame clones and drops some. V and J calls and clone size follow that table, whereas D and trimming were derived from the DNA. The sample lists 290,000 or so clones; around 90% were seen once.

The rearrangement joins TRBV6-5 to TRBJ1-1, with 9 positions matching TRBD1. The specimen sequenced was PBMCs or T cells enriched from blood (not recorded which). The TCR originated in a woman younger than 35 with acute COVID-19. CDR3 sequence: CASQTGGWTEAFF. The CDR3 nucleotides read TGTGCCAGCCAGACAGGGGGGTGGACTGAAGCTTTCTTT.